This TCR beta chain was found in a study of T cell changes during pregnancy in multiple sclerosis. Some clones are missing from TCRdb's copy, which holds only in-frame ones; the method was immunoSEQ multiplex PCR. The sample carries roughly 69,000 clones, about 91% recorded once. CDR1 is SGHTA, CDR2 FQGNSA, per germline. This CDR3 spans 16 amino acids. With 2 bases clipped from V and 2 bases from J, the junction kept 6 bases outside the gene matches. This chain connects TRBV7-2 to TRBJ2-3; 8 bases map to TRBD1. The TCR originated in a female donor in good health, enrolled as a control in a pregnancy study. The starting material was CD4+ T cells from peripheral blood mononuclear cells, obtained in the third trimester of pregnancy. CDR3 nucleotides: TGTGCCAGCAGCTTATCGACAGGGGTTAACACAGATACGCAGTATTTT. It is translated as CASSLSTGVNTDTQYF.